Listed below are T cell receptor beta chains from one sample, sequenced in a study of T cell repertoires in cytomegalovirus infection. A single record per CDR3 protein comes from TCRdb applying MiXCR to the reads. The data show more than 150,000 distinct CDR3 sequences, 17% seen once. The source material was CD8+ T cells from PBMCs. The receptors stem from a human donor in good health (CMV status not recorded). Some clones in this sample may be carry-over from other donors' samples. Both conserved end residues are trimmed from each CDR3. The order of the fields is clone size, CDR3 length, V gene, D gene, J gene, CDR3 protein. The D gene is left open where the match is weak. Where a row states a size, it is once, few, many or the class of an expanded clone; other rows omit it.

clone size: -; CDR3 length: 13; V gene: TRBV23-1; D gene: -; J gene: TRBJ2-2; CDR3 protein: ASSHTTRDTGELF
clone size: -; CDR3 length: 8; V gene: TRBV12-5; D gene: -; J gene: TRBJ2-1; CDR3 protein: SSSYNEQF
clone size: -; CDR3 length: 12; V gene: TRBV7-9; D gene: -; J gene: TRBJ2-7; CDR3 protein: ASSPGALPYEQY
clone size: few; CDR3 length: 14; V gene: TRBV28; D gene: TRBD2; J gene: TRBJ2-3; CDR3 protein: ASSLGTSGSGDTQY
clone size: -; CDR3 length: 12; V gene: TRBV6-1; D gene: -; J gene: TRBJ2-5; CDR3 protein: ASTGTASFETQY
clone size: -; CDR3 length: 14; V gene: TRBV19; D gene: -; J gene: TRBJ1-1; CDR3 protein: ASSIRGDRRNTEAF
clone size: -; CDR3 length: 13; V gene: TRBV11-2; D gene: -; J gene: TRBJ2-1; CDR3 protein: ASSSTWGRGDEQF
clone size: -; CDR3 length: 11; V gene: TRBV28; D gene: -; J gene: TRBJ2-7; CDR3 protein: ASSKGSSYEQY
clone size: few; CDR3 length: 13; V gene: TRBV28; D gene: -; J gene: TRBJ2-7; CDR3 protein: ASSFKAAILYEQY
clone size: -; CDR3 length: 13; V gene: TRBV6-6; D gene: -; J gene: TRBJ1-5; CDR3 protein: ASSYSAGSNQPQH
clone size: -; CDR3 length: 12; V gene: TRBV6-2/TRBV6-3; D gene: -; J gene: TRBJ1-5; CDR3 protein: ARCEGGSNQPQH
clone size: few; CDR3 length: 15; V gene: TRBV7-2; D gene: -; J gene: TRBJ2-1; CDR3 protein: ASSLAGVASSYNKQF
clone size: few; CDR3 length: 12; V gene: TRBV19; D gene: -; J gene: TRBJ1-1; CDR3 protein: ASSIGRGWTEAF
clone size: -; CDR3 length: 13; V gene: TRBV6-2/TRBV6-3; D gene: -; J gene: TRBJ1-2; CDR3 protein: ASSSRHVLGYGYT
clone size: many; CDR3 length: 12; V gene: TRBV7-6; D gene: TRBD2; J gene: TRBJ2-1; CDR3 protein: ASSSAGAANEQF
clone size: many; CDR3 length: 12; V gene: TRBV6-2/TRBV6-3; D gene: TRBD1; J gene: TRBJ2-7; CDR3 protein: ASSYDRVWNEQY
clone size: -; CDR3 length: 12; V gene: TRBV7-6; D gene: -; J gene: TRBJ2-1; CDR3 protein: ASSFVGPTDEQF
clone size: -; CDR3 length: 15; V gene: TRBV7-9; D gene: TRBD2; J gene: TRBJ2-5; CDR3 protein: ASSSQGSGGLQETQY
clone size: -; CDR3 length: 14; V gene: TRBV6-2/TRBV6-3; D gene: TRBD1; J gene: TRBJ1-2; CDR3 protein: ASSYAEGQGARGYT
clone size: few; CDR3 length: 11; V gene: TRBV28; D gene: -; J gene: TRBJ1-5; CDR3 protein: ASKSGLNQPQH
clone size: many; CDR3 length: 13; V gene: TRBV7-2; D gene: -; J gene: TRBJ2-1; CDR3 protein: ASSLPGSSYNEQF
clone size: few; CDR3 length: 12; V gene: TRBV7-9; D gene: -; J gene: TRBJ2-7; CDR3 protein: ASSLARTPYEQY
clone size: -; CDR3 length: 9; V gene: TRBV6-1; D gene: -; J gene: TRBJ2-1; CDR3 protein: ASSSTREQF
clone size: few; CDR3 length: 14; V gene: TRBV6-4; D gene: TRBD1; J gene: TRBJ2-2; CDR3 protein: ASSASGTGITGELF
clone size: -; CDR3 length: 11; V gene: TRBV28; D gene: -; J gene: TRBJ2-7; CDR3 protein: ASSLNRAYEQY
clone size: few; CDR3 length: 11; V gene: TRBV4-1; D gene: TRBD1; J gene: TRBJ2-5; CDR3 protein: ASSWDRDETQY
clone size: few; CDR3 length: 13; V gene: TRBV7-6; D gene: -; J gene: TRBJ1-4; CDR3 protein: ASSLGSSTNEKLF
clone size: few; CDR3 length: 12; V gene: TRBV7-2; D gene: -; J gene: TRBJ2-7; CDR3 protein: ASSFEDTALEQY
clone size: many; CDR3 length: 12; V gene: TRBV6-8; D gene: -; J gene: TRBJ2-3; CDR3 protein: ASSYRAGTDTQY
clone size: -; CDR3 length: 13; V gene: TRBV13; D gene: -; J gene: TRBJ1-5; CDR3 protein: ASSGGLNSNQPQH
clone size: -; CDR3 length: 12; V gene: TRBV4-1; D gene: -; J gene: TRBJ2-3; CDR3 protein: ASSHGGPGDTQY
clone size: -; CDR3 length: 11; V gene: TRBV4-2; D gene: -; J gene: TRBJ1-5; CDR3 protein: ASSRRGDQPQH
clone size: -; CDR3 length: 13; V gene: TRBV6-5; D gene: -; J gene: TRBJ2-7; CDR3 protein: ASSYSSVDPYEQY
clone size: many; CDR3 length: 11; V gene: TRBV7-8; D gene: -; J gene: TRBJ2-3; CDR3 protein: ASSLRPGDTQY
clone size: few; CDR3 length: 8; V gene: TRBV20-1; D gene: -; J gene: TRBJ2-1; CDR3 protein: SASNVAQF
clone size: few; CDR3 length: 13; V gene: TRBV7-9; D gene: TRBD2; J gene: TRBJ2-1; CDR3 protein: ASSSDRLAGGLQF
clone size: -; CDR3 length: 12; V gene: TRBV6-8; D gene: -; J gene: TRBJ1-1; CDR3 protein: ASSYLDGNTEAF
clone size: -; CDR3 length: 10; V gene: TRBV13; D gene: -; J gene: TRBJ1-6; CDR3 protein: ASSSLNSALH
clone size: -; CDR3 length: 14; V gene: TRBV7-8; D gene: TRBD1; J gene: TRBJ1-2; CDR3 protein: ASTSGTGGPNYGYT
clone size: few; CDR3 length: 11; V gene: TRBV7-3; D gene: -; J gene: TRBJ2-7; CDR3 protein: ASSPSSGDEQY
clone size: -; CDR3 length: 13; V gene: TRBV11-2; D gene: -; J gene: TRBJ2-7; CDR3 protein: ASSSPGTSNYEQY
clone size: -; CDR3 length: 14; V gene: TRBV7-8; D gene: -; J gene: TRBJ2-4; CDR3 protein: ASSPTLGSSKNIQY
clone size: -; CDR3 length: 13; V gene: TRBV6-4; D gene: TRBD2; J gene: TRBJ2-7; CDR3 protein: ASSDSSGGAYEQY
clone size: few; CDR3 length: 13; V gene: TRBV6-2/TRBV6-3; D gene: TRBD1; J gene: TRBJ2-2; CDR3 protein: ASNLQGPGTGELF
clone size: few; CDR3 length: 14; V gene: TRBV7-2; D gene: TRBD1; J gene: TRBJ2-2; CDR3 protein: ASSFRDRGYTGELF
clone size: few; CDR3 length: 12; V gene: TRBV6-4; D gene: -; J gene: TRBJ2-3; CDR3 protein: ASSDGSDTDTQY
clone size: few; CDR3 length: 15; V gene: TRBV7-8; D gene: -; J gene: TRBJ2-2; CDR3 protein: ASSLGAGLTNTGELF
clone size: -; CDR3 length: 15; V gene: TRBV10-3; D gene: -; J gene: TRBJ2-5; CDR3 protein: AISEPGGGTSQETQY
clone size: -; CDR3 length: 14; V gene: TRBV7-8; D gene: TRBD2; J gene: TRBJ2-7; CDR3 protein: ASSLLRAGVLYEQY
clone size: -; CDR3 length: 14; V gene: TRBV7-2; D gene: -; J gene: TRBJ2-7; CDR3 protein: ASSVRGDVSSYEQY
clone size: -; CDR3 length: 11; V gene: TRBV7-2; D gene: -; J gene: TRBJ2-1; CDR3 protein: ASSWGELGEQF
clone size: -; CDR3 length: 14; V gene: TRBV6-2/TRBV6-3; D gene: -; J gene: TRBJ2-3; CDR3 protein: ASSYSIGTAPDTQY
clone size: few; CDR3 length: 11; V gene: TRBV7-6; D gene: -; J gene: TRBJ2-7; CDR3 protein: ASSPQQNYEQY
clone size: -; CDR3 length: 13; V gene: TRBV7-2; D gene: TRBD2; J gene: TRBJ2-7; CDR3 protein: ASSLWSWGRDEQY
clone size: -; CDR3 length: 12; V gene: TRBV6-2/TRBV6-3; D gene: TRBD1; J gene: TRBJ2-7; CDR3 protein: ASSTTGGKYEQY
clone size: few; CDR3 length: 11; V gene: TRBV6-2/TRBV6-3; D gene: -; J gene: TRBJ2-7; CDR3 protein: ASSSGRTYEQY
clone size: -; CDR3 length: 14; V gene: TRBV7-6; D gene: -; J gene: TRBJ2-5; CDR3 protein: ASSLFYRELQETQY